This T cell receptor (beta chain) was recovered during a study of regulatory T cells in long-lasting Graves disease. In regard to this clonotype: Its target is unknown.

Described time point: persistent/refractory GD, antithyroid drugs over 5 years with positive TRAb. Isolated PBMC RNA provided the starting material for the TCR library. Study conclusions and caveats: Relative to new patients (roughly 950), persistent patients exhibited greater sharing of public clonotypes (around 2,500). Accuracy could have been hurt by small sample size. Persistent Graves' patients showed less TCR diversity than newly diagnosed ones.

Arm-PCR of CDR3 regions with iRepertoire HTBI primers generated TCR beta libraries. TCRdb redid the calling of the multiplex PCR reads with MiXCR, one entry per CDR3 protein. The table lists approximately 690,000 distinct CDR3 sequences, approximately 31% of them singletons, with roughly 40% in the top ten. This CDR3 comprises 14 residues. Trimming cost V 5 bases and J 3 bases, with 13 bases left between them. Germline-derived CDR1 and CDR2 are SGHTA and FQGTGA. Source: peripheral blood mononuclear cells (PBMCs), taken when the disease was refractory, from a patient treated with antithyroid drugs. This clonotype was sampled from a female donor with Graves disease. This chain joins TRBV7-3 and TRBJ2-5, with a tentative D call TRBD2 (5 bases). The CDR3: CASSRTPGKETQYF. CDR3 DNA sequence: TGTGCCAGCAGCCGAACGCCGGGAAAAGAGACCCAGTACTTC.